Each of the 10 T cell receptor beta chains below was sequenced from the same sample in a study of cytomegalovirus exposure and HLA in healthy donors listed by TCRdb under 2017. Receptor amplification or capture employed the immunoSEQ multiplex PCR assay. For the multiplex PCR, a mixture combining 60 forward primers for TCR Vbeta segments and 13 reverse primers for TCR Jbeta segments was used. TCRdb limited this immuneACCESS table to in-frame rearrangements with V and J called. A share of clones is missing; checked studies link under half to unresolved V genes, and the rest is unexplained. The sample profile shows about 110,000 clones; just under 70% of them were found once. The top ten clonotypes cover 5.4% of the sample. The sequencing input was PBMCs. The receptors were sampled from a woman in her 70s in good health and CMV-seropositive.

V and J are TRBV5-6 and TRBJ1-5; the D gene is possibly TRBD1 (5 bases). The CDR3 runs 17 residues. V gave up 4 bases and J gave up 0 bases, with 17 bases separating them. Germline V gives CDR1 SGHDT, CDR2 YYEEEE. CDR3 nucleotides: TGTGCCAGCAGCCGTCGGGGGGGAAAATATAGCAATCAGCCCCAGCATTTT. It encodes CASSRRGGKYSNQPQHF.

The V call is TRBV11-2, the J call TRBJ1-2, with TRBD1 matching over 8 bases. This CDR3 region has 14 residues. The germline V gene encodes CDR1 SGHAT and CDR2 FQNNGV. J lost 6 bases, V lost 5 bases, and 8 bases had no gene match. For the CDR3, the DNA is TGTGCCAGCAGCCTGATGGGACAGGACAATGGCTACACCTTC. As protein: CASSLMGQDNGYTF.

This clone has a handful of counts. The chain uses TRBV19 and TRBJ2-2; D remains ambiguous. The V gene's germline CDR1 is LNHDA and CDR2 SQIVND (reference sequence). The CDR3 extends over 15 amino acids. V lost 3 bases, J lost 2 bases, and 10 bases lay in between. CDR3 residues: CASSIAVLNTGELFF. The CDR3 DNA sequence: TGTGCCAGTAGTATTGCGGTCCTCAACACCGGGGAGCTGTTTTTT.

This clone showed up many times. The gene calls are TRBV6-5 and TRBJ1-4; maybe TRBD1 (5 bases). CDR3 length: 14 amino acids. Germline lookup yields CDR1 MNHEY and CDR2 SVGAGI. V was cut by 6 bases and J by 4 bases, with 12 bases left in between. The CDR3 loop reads CASSPKRGNEKLFF. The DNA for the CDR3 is TGTGCCAGCAGCCCTAAAAGGGGTAATGAAAAACTGTTTTTT.

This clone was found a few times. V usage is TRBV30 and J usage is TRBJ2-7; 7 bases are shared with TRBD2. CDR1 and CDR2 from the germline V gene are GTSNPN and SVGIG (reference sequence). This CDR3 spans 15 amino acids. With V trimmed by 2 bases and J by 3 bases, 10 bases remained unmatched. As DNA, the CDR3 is TGTGCCTGGAGTAAAGGACTAGTTGGGAACTACGAGCAGTACTTC. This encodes CAWSKGLVGNYEQYF.

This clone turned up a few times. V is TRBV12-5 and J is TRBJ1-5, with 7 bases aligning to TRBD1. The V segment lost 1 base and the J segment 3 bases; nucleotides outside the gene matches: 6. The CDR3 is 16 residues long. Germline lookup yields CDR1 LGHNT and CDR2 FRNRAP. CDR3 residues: CASGLAVTGANQPQHF. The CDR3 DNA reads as TGTGCTAGTGGTTTGGCAGTTACAGGGGCCAATCAGCCCCAGCATTTT.

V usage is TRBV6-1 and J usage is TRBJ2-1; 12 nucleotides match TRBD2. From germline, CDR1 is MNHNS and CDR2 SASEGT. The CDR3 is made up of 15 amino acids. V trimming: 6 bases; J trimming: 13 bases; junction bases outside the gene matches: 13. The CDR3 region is CASSAGTSGSYTQFF. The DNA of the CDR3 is TGTGCCAGCAGCGCCGGGACTAGCGGGTCCTACACACAGTTCTTC.

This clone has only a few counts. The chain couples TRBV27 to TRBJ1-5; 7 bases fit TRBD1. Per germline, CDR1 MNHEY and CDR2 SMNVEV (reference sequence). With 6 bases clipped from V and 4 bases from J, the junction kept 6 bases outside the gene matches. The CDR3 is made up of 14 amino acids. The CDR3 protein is CASRRTGANQPQHF. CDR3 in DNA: TGTGCCAGCAGGCGGACAGGCGCTAATCAGCCCCAGCATTTT.

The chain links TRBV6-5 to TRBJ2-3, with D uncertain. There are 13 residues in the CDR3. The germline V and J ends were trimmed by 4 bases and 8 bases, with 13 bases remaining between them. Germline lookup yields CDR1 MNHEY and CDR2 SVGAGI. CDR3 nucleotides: TGTGCCAGCAGTTCCCTTTCTAGGTTTACGCAGTATTTT. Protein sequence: CASSSLSRFTQYF.

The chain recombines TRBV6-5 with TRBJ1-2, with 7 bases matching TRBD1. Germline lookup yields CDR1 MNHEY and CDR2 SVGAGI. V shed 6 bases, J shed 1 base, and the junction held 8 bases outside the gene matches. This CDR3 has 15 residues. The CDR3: CASSVDRDFNYGYTF. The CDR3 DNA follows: TGTGCCAGCAGCGTTGACAGGGACTTTAACTATGGCTACACCTTC.